This T cell receptor (beta chain) was identified during a study of blood T cell repertoires in COVID-19. Study background: Specimens from acute and convalescent COVID-19 originated in the United States, Italy and Spain. From T cells, B-cell-depleted T cells, or PBMCs came the material, which was cDNA or gDNA.

Authors' processing steps: How many nucleated cells were present was estimated from reference gene primer amplification. This table comes from immunoSEQ multiplex PCR, and its TCRdb copy is limited to in-frame clones, with some not included. That table gives V, J and clone size, and the DNA gave D and trimming. This table has some 80,000 clones, around nine tenths appearing once. The clonotype comes from a man in his fifties or sixties with active or convalescent COVID-19. The sequenced sample was peripheral blood.

In DNA form, the CDR3 reads TGTGCCACCAGCAGAGATCTAGGGACAGGGGGCGGTGGCTACACCTTC. As protein: CATSRDLGTGGGGYTF. The V call is TRBV15, the J call TRBJ1-2, with 12 bases that match TRBD1. The CDR3 has 16 amino acids. Germline loops: CDR1 LNHNV, CDR2 YYDKDF (reference sequence). Losses at the gene ends were 0 bases for V and 7 bases for J; bases not matched to a gene: 6.